This record concerns one T cell receptor (beta chain) sequence. Antigen unknown. The sample belongs to a study of T cells in localized non-small cell lung cancer. Study observations and caveats: Highest T cell clonality was seen in uninvolved adjacent lung, surpassing that measured in tumor. Higher T cell density in the blood was associated with longer overall survival, whereas higher adjacent-lung clonality associated with shorter survival. Because only a single region of the tumor was sequenced, heterogeneity remains possible. Appearances in adjacent lung were noted for a median 57 of the top 100 tumor clones.

This table comes from immunoSEQ multiplex PCR, and its TCRdb copy is limited to in-frame clones, with some not included. The repertoire has roughly 36,000 clones, roughly 77% of them found once; the top ten carry about 35%. The ends were cut back, 1 base at V and 3 bases at J, with 12 bases in the middle. The germline gives CDR1 SGHTA, CDR2 FQGNSA. The CDR3 runs to 15 residues. The receptor comes from a woman aged 35 to 69 with stage II squamous cell lung carcinoma. Sample: PBMCs, taken before any cancer treatment. This chain connects TRBV7-2 to TRBJ2-5, with D perhaps given as TRBD1 or TRBD2 (6 bases each). The CDR3 loop is CASSLVGGRKETQYF. In nucleotides, the CDR3 is TGTGCCAGCAGCTTAGTGGGGGGCAGAAAAGAGACCCAGTACTTC.